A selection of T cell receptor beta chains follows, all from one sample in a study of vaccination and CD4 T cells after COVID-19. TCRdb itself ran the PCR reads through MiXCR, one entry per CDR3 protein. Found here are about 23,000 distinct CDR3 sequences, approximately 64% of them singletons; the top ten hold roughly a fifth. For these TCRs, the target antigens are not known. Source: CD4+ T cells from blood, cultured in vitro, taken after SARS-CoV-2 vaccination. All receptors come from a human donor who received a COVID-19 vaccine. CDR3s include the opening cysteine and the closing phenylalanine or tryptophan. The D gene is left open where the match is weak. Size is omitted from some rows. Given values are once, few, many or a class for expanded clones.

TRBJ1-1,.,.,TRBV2,CASSGSPQVGAFF,TGTGCCAGCAGTGGTAGCCCACAGGTTGGAGCTTTCTTT
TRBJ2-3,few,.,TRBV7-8,CASSSMRRSSRTGVDTQYF,TGTGCCAGCAGCTCTATGCGACGTTCTAGCCGTACCGGCGTTGATACGCAGTATTTT
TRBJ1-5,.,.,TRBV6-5,CASSYPTSMVGQPQHF,TGTGCCAGCAGTTACCCAACCTCGATGGTTGGACAGCCCCAGCATTTT
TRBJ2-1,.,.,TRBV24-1,CATSDPRTAGSYNEQFF,TGTGCCACCAGTGATCCCCGGACAGCTGGCAGTTACAATGAGCAGTTCTTC
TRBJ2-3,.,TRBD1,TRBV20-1,CSAISGQGTDTQYF,TGCAGTGCTATATCAGGACAGGGCACAGATACGCAGTATTTT
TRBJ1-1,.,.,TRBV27,CASSPGANTEAFF,TGTGCCAGCAGCCCGGGGGCTAACACTGAAGCTTTCTTT
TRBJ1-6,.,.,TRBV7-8,CASSQIRREVGSPLHF,TGTGCCAGCAGCCAAATAAGACGGGAAGTTGGTTCACCCCTCCACTTT
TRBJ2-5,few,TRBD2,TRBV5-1,CASTLLLGRSGETQYF,TGCGCCAGCACCTTATTACTCGGGAGGTCGGGGGAGACCCAGTACTTC
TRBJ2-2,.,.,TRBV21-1,CASSPDRETGELFF,TGTGCCAGCAGCCCGGACAGGGAGACCGGGGAGCTGTTTTTT
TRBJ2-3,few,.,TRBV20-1,CSASKTRDTQYF,TGCAGTGCTAGTAAGACTAGAGATACGCAGTATTTT
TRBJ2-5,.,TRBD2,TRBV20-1,CSARLSGTSGGAAQETQYF,TGCAGTGCTAGGCTTTCCGGGACTAGCGGGGGGGCCGCTCAAGAGACCCAGTACTTC
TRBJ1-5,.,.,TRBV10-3,CASRGDQPQHF,TGTGCCAGCCGGGGGGATCAGCCCCAGCATTTT
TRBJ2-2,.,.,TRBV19,CASSMLAGAGTGELFF,TGTGCCAGTAGTATGTTGGCGGGGGCGGGTACCGGGGAGCTGTTTTTT
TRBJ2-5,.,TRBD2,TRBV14,CASSQEGGRLWETQYF,TGTGCCAGCAGCCAAGAGGGGGGGAGGCTCTGGGAGACCCAGTACTTC
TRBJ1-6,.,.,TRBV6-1,CASSDFRGDNSPLHF,TGTGCCAGCAGTGATTTCAGGGGTGACAATTCACCCCTCCACTTT
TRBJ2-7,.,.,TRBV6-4,CASSESGGPAYEQYF,TGTGCCAGCAGTGAATCGGGGGGCCCTGCCTACGAGCAGTACTTC
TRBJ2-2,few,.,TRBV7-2,CASSLDSTGELFF,TGTGCCAGCAGCTTAGATAGCACCGGGGAGCTGTTTTTT
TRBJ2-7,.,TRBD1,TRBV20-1,CSANHRGREQYF,TGCAGTGCTAATCACAGGGGGCGGGAGCAGTACTTC
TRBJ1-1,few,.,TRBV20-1,CSAPGQVNTEAFF,TGCAGTGCTCCGGGACAAGTGAACACTGAAGCTTTCTTT
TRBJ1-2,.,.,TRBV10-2,CASSDSPGARYTF,TGCGCCAGCAGTGATTCCCCGGGGGCACGCTACACCTTC
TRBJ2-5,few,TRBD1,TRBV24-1,CATSDKYRGLCAYSDRYF,TGTGCCACCAGTGATAAATACAGGGGGCTTTGTGCCTATTCGGACCGGTACTTC
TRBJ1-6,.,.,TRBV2,CASTPRVNSPLHF,TGTGCCAGCACGCCCAGGGTGAATTCACCCCTCCACTTT
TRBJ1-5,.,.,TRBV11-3,CASSSAHDSRWRKYSNQPQHF,TGTGCCAGCAGCTCAGCCCACGACTCTAGGTGGCGGAAGTATAGCAATCAGCCCCAGCATTTT
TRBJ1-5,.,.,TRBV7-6,CASSLGPQGNSNQPQHF,TGTGCCAGCAGCTTAGGGCCTCAGGGCAATAGCAATCAGCCCCAGCATTTT
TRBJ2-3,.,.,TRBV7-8,CASSPLEVTDTQYF,TGTGCCAGCAGCCCTCTTGAGGTTACAGATACGCAGTATTTT
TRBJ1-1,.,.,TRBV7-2,CASSLAVMNTEAFF,TGTGCCAGCAGCTTAGCAGTAATGAACACTGAAGCTTTCTTT
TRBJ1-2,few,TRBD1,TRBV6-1,CASRDRNYGYTF,TGTGCCAGCAGGGACAGGAACTATGGCTACACCTTC